The 24 T cell receptor beta chains in this list originate from one sample, sequenced in a study of neurological immune-mediated disorders. Time point: longitudinal time-point 2. Each CDR3 protein is one row after TCRdb ran MiXCR on the 5' RACE reads. Of around 90,000 distinct CDR3 sequences listed, roughly an eighth are singletons. Sequenced material: PBMCs. Receptors were obtained from a female donor with HTLV-1-associated myelopathy (HAM/TSP).

This clonotype was picked up many times. CDR3 bases: TGTGCCAGCAGTTTGACGCCCCGCTCCTACAATGAGCAGTTCTTC. The encoded protein is CASSLTPRSYNEQFF. The chain is built from TRBV6-4 and TRBJ2-1; D call uncertain. This CDR3 spans 15 amino acids. The V gene lost 5 bases and the J gene lost 0 bases, with 11 bases spanning the gap. CDR1 and CDR2 from the germline V gene are MRHNA and SNTAGT.

This clonotype was picked up many times. The chain recombines TRBV12-3 or TRBV12-4 with TRBJ2-5, with 12 bases matching TRBD2. The CDR3 has 18 residues. V lost 6 bases, J lost 4 bases, and 15 bases stayed unmatched. In nucleotides, the CDR3 is TGTGCCAGCAGCTCCGCTAGCGGGGGGGCCGTCTTAAGAGAGACCCAGTACTTC. This encodes CASSSASGGAVLRETQYF.

This clonotype was observed many times. The chain joins TRBV15 to TRBJ1-2; 7 bases are shared with TRBD1. Germline V CDR1 and CDR2: LNHNV, YYDKDF (reference sequence). This CDR3 spans 14 amino acids. The J segment lost 8 bases and the V segment lost 0 bases, leaving 6 bases of the junction unmatched. The CDR3 here is CATSRDGAGGGYTF. The CDR3 nucleotides read TGTGCCACCAGCAGAGATGGGGCAGGGGGAGGCTACACCTTC.

This clonotype was seen repeatedly, ten times or more. The chain joins TRBV5-1 to TRBJ2-7; TRBD2 agrees at 7 bases. With 1 base clipped from V and 6 bases from J, the junction kept 7 bases outside the gene matches. The CDR3 covers 14 residues. CDR1 is SGHRS, CDR2 YFSETQ, per germline. The CDR3 spells CASSLWDGGFEQYF. The CDR3 DNA follows: TGCGCCAGCAGCTTGTGGGACGGGGGGTTCGAGCAGTACTTC.

This clonotype was seen at least ten times. This chain connects TRBV12-3 or TRBV12-4 to TRBJ1-2, with a possible D match to TRBD1 (6 bases). V gave up 10 bases and J gave up 2 bases, with 20 bases separating them. The CDR3 runs 15 residues. This CDR3 is CAINGGAGWNYGYTF. In DNA, the CDR3 is TGTGCCATCAACGGGGGGGCCGGTTGGAACTATGGCTACACCTTC.

This clonotype has at least ten counts. This chain joins TRBV5-1 and TRBJ2-7; D tentatively fits TRBD1 or TRBD2 (5 bases each). Trimming removed 5 bases at V and 2 bases at J, with 14 bases between. In germline, CDR1 is SGHRS, CDR2 YFSETQ. The CDR3 spans 14 residues. For the CDR3, the DNA is TGCGCCAGCAGGATGTGGGACGGAACCTACGAGCAGTACTTC. This codes for CASRMWDGTYEQYF.

The gene calls are TRBV5-1 and TRBJ2-3; 10 positions match TRBD2. V gave up 4 bases and J gave up 0 bases; unmatched junction bases: 2. Germline CDR1 SGHRS, CDR2 YFSETQ. The CDR3 runs 15 residues. CDR3 sequence (DNA): TGCGCCAGCAGCATGGGACTAGCGAGCACAGATACGCAGTATTTT. The encoded protein is CASSMGLASTDTQYF.

This clonotype was picked up many times. The chain combines TRBV12-3 or TRBV12-4 with TRBJ1-5; TRBD1 agrees at 10 bases. Trimming removed 2 bases from V and 4 bases from J; junction bases left unmatched: 5. This CDR3 region has 16 residues. The DNA of the CDR3 is TGTGCCAGCAGTTTAAGGGGACAGGGGAAGAATCAGCCCCAGCATTTT. Its protein is CASSLRGQGKNQPQHF.

This clonotype was recorded at least ten times. The chain has TRBV6-6 and TRBJ2-1; D perhaps matches TRBD2 (5 bases). CDR3 size: 14 residues. The germline V gene encodes CDR1 MNHNY and CDR2 SVGAGI (reference sequence). Trimming removed 6 bases from V and 10 bases from J, with 19 bases in between. Here the CDR3 DNA reads TGTGCCAGCAGATCTACTACTAGTGTTAGCGAGCAGTTCTTC. Amino acids: CASRSTTSVSEQFF.

This clonotype showed up many times. The chain uses TRBV28 and TRBJ2-3; possible D gene TRBD2, 6 bases. Germline assignment: CDR1 MDHEN and CDR2 SYDVKM. CDR3 length: 13 amino acids. Trimming cost V 6 bases and J 4 bases, with 11 bases left between them. CDR3 nucleotide sequence: TGTGCCAGCAGGCAATGGGGGGCAGATACGCAGTATTTT. Translation: CASRQWGADTQYF. The entire variable domain, with the rest obtained from reference TRBV28 and TRBJ2-3, is as follows: DVKVTQSSRYLVKRTGEKVFLECVQDMDHENMFWYRQDPGLGLRLIYFSYDVKMKEKGDIPEGYSVSREKKERFSLILESASTNQTSMYLCASRQWGADTQYFGPGTRLTVL.

This sequence joins TRBV5-1 and TRBJ1-1; D is unclear. V was shortened by 0 bases and J by 3 bases, with 6 bases between the two germline ends. CDR1 and CDR2 from the germline V gene are SGHRS and YFSETQ. This CDR3 region has 13 residues. The CDR3 sequence is CASSLAGDTEAFF. CDR3 DNA: TGCGCCAGCAGCTTGGCCGGGGACACTGAAGCTTTCTTT.

This clonotype was seen more than once but under ten times. V and J are TRBV5-1 and TRBJ2-6; D is perhaps TRBD1 (6 bases). CDR1 and CDR2 (germline): SGHRS, YFSETQ. CDR3 length: 18 residues. V lost 3 bases and J 3 bases, leaving 19 bases between the germline ends. The CDR3 DNA reads TGCGCCAGCAGCTCCTGGGGTGGGCCAGGGGTTGGGGCCAACGTCCTGACTTTC. Protein sequence: CASSSWGGPGVGANVLTF. Based on the CDR3 plus reference TRBV5-1 and TRBJ2-6, the full variable domain is KAGVTQTPRYLIKTRGQQVTLSCSPISGHRSVSWYQQTPGQGLQFLFEYFSETQRNKGNFPGRFSGRQFSNSRSEMNVSTLELGDSALYLCASSSWGGPGVGANVLTFGAGSRLTVL.

This clonotype has a count of ten or more. The chain recombines TRBV2 with TRBJ2-3, with D perhaps being TRBD1 or TRBD2 (5 bases each). CDR3 length: 15 amino acids. The germline V and J ends were trimmed by 6 bases and 2 bases, with 15 bases remaining between them. Germline CDR1 and CDR2: SNHLY and FYNNEI. The CDR3 protein is CASSGTLLPTDTQYF. In nucleotides, the CDR3 is TGTGCCAGCAGCGGGACGTTATTACCCACAGATACGCAGTATTTT.

This clonotype was seen at least ten times. V usage is TRBV5-6 and J usage is TRBJ2-2, with unresolved D. The CDR3 spans 16 residues. CDR1 and CDR2 (germline): SGHDT, YYEEEE. V lost 1 base and J lost 3, with 13 bases in between. The CDR3 loop reads CASSLMSAVDTGELFF. For the CDR3, the DNA is TGTGCCAGCAGCTTGATGTCCGCCGTAGACACCGGGGAGCTGTTTTTT.

This clonotype was recorded many times. The rearrangement links TRBV24-1 to TRBJ2-3; the D gene is possibly TRBD2 (6 bases). The CDR3 consists of 14 residues. Deletions cut 5 bases from V and 2 bases from J, with 10 bases between. The germline V gene encodes CDR1 KGHDR and CDR2 SFDVKD. CDR3 in amino acids: CATSGGVDTDTQYF. DNA of the CDR3: TGTGCCACCAGTGGCGGGGTCGACACAGATACGCAGTATTTT.

This clonotype was seen repeatedly, ten times or more. This sequence joins TRBV7-9 and TRBJ1-1; TRBD1 is a possible D gene (5 bases). The CDR3 contains 14 residues. Per germline, CDR1 SEHNR and CDR2 FQNEAQ (reference sequence). V lost 4 bases, J lost 3 bases, and 12 bases lay in between. The CDR3 sequence is CASSSQAGHTEAFF. The CDR3 coding sequence is TGTGCCAGCAGCTCACAGGCAGGTCACACTGAAGCTTTCTTT.

V gene TRBV7-8 combines with J gene TRBJ1-5, with D uncertain. This CDR3 contains 12 residues. Germline V lookup: CDR1 SGHVS, CDR2 FQNEAQ. V lost 3 bases and J lost 6, with 6 bases in between. This chain's CDR3 is CASSLTTQPQHF. DNA of the CDR3: TGTGCCAGCAGCTTGACGACTCAGCCCCAGCATTTT.

This clonotype is labeled medium-sized. This chain uses TRBV18 with TRBJ1-1; D is unresolved. The V end lost 6 bases, the J end lost 0 bases, and 8 bases lay between the germline ends. The CDR3 is 13 amino acids. Germline V lookup: CDR1 KGHSH, CDR2 LQKENI. The CDR3 loop is CASSRTVNTEAFF. CDR3 DNA: TGTGCCAGCTCTCGCACGGTGAACACTGAAGCTTTCTTT.

This clonotype was seen at least ten times. The chain carries TRBV12-3 or TRBV12-4 and TRBJ2-3; 9 bases fit TRBD2. V lost 4 bases and J lost 1; bases outside the gene matches: 6. This CDR3 is built from 16 residues. In nucleotides, the CDR3 is TGTGCCAGCAGTTCCCACTTAGCGGGGGGCACAGATACGCAGTATTTT. Translating it yields CASSSHLAGGTDTQYF.

This clonotype was counted at least ten times. The rearrangement joins TRBV29-1 to TRBJ1-3; D may be TRBD1 (5 bases). There are 16 residues in the CDR3. Germline V gene data show CDR1 as SQVTM and CDR2 as ANQGSEA. V was clipped by 6 bases and J by 0 bases, with 18 bases between them. The CDR3 region has the DNA TGCAGCGTGGCGGACCCAATCAGGGACTCTGGAAACACCATATATTTT. Amino acid sequence: CSVADPIRDSGNTIYF. Based on the CDR3 plus reference TRBV29-1 and TRBJ1-3, the full variable domain is SAVISQKPSRDICQRGTSLTIQCQVDSQVTMMFWYRQQPGQSLTLIATANQGSEATYESGFVIDKFPISRPNLTFSTLTVSNMSPEDSSIYLCSVADPIRDSGNTIYFGEGSWLTVV.

Ten or more counts support this clonotype. The chain carries TRBV7-8 and TRBJ1-1; D is ambiguous. The CDR3 is made up of 15 amino acids. The V end lost 5 bases, the J end lost 0 bases, and 13 bases lay between the germline ends. The germline V gene encodes CDR1 SGHVS and CDR2 FQNEAQ. CDR3 nucleotides: TGTGCCAGCAGCCCGGGTCTCCACATGAACACTGAAGCTTTCTTT. It yields the protein CASSPGLHMNTEAFF.

Ten or more counts support this clonotype. This chain joins TRBV20-1 and TRBJ2-3; D is possibly TRBD1 (5 bases). V dropped 0 bases and J dropped 0 bases, with 22 bases sitting between them. The germline V gene encodes CDR1 DFQATT and CDR2 SNEGSKA (reference sequence). The CDR3 totals 19 residues. The chain's CDR3 is CSARDSRAWGKASTDTQYF. CDR3 coding DNA: TGCAGTGCTAGAGACTCAAGGGCTTGGGGCAAGGCTAGCACAGATACGCAGTATTTT.

This clonotype showed up many times. The genes are TRBV3-1 and TRBJ1-6, with TRBD1 as a possible D gene (6 bases). V gave up 3 bases and J gave up 7 bases, with 10 bases separating them. The CDR3 length is 14 residues. Germline V gene data show CDR1 as LGHDT and CDR2 as YNNKEL (reference sequence). CDR3 amino acids: CASSQYGQNSPLHF. The CDR3 nucleotides are TGTGCCAGCAGCCAGTACGGACAGAATTCACCCCTCCACTTT.

Comments on this clonotype: This clone may be a read error of a much larger clone one base away. This chain connects TRBV5-5 to TRBJ2-4; TRBD2 is a possible D gene (6 bases). The CDR3 length is 15 residues. Germline loops: CDR1 SGHKS, CDR2 YYEKEE (reference sequence). Trimming stripped 7 bases from V and 2 bases from J, with 16 bases between. CDR3 region: CASHNPAGPKNIQYF. DNA for the CDR3: TGTGCCAGCCACAACCCAGCGGGTCCCAAAAACATTCAGTACTTC.